This T cell receptor beta chain was retrieved from a study of shared clonotypes between healthy human individuals. General study results and limits: Against clonotypes common to all four donors, non-shared ones had lower generation probabilities. The sharing of 4.5% to 5.5% of naive CD4 clonotypes was seen across several donors.

Naivety among CD8 cells was defined by CD45RO negativity and positive CCR7 selection, thereby excluding terminally differentiated effector memory CD45RA+ cells. Points on this clone: The antigen is not known.

Assay: immunoSEQ multiplex PCR; the TCRdb copy retains only in-frame clones and omits some. The repertoire has more than 2 million clones, approximately 95% of them found once; the top ten carry 1.1%. CDR1 is MNHNY and CDR2 is SVGAGI in the germline V gene (reference sequence). The CDR3 contains 11 residues. The V gene lost 6 bases and the J gene lost 6 bases, with 6 bases spanning the gap. The sequenced sample was naive CD8+ T cells sorted from blood. The receptor was isolated from a man between 18 and 35 years old in good health. V usage is TRBV6-6 and J usage is TRBJ1-5; the D is unclear. CDR3 bases: TGTGCCAGCAGCCCCGCTCAGCCCCAGCATTTT. Translation gives CASSPAQPQHF.